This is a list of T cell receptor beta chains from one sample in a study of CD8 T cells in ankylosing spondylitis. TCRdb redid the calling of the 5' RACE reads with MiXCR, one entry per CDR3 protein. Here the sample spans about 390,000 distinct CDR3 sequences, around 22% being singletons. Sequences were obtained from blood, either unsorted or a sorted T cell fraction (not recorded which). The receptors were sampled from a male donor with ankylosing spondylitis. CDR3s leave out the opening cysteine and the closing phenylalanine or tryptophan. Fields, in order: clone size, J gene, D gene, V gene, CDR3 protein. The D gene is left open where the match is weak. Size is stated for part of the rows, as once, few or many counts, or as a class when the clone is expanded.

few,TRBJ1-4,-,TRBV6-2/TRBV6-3,DPAVKATNEKLF
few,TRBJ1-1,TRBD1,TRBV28,ASQQQGQGDTEAF
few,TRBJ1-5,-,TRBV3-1,ASSQELGAQPQH
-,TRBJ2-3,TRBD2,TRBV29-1,SVEIAGGWDTQY
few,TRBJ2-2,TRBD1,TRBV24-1,ATGTGVTGELF
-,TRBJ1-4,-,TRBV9,ASGRDLRTEKLF
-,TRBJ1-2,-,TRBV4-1,ASSHHGWGEESYGYT
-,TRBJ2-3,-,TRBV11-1,ASSANPPIHLVPPTQY
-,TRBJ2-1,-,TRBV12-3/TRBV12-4,ASSPRLGEQF
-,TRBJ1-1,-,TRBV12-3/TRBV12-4,ASTTRQATEAF
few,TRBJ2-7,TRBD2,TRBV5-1,ASSWTSGSYEQY